The next 17 T cell receptor beta chains were all read from a single sample in a study of CD8+CD57+ T cells in acquired aplastic anemia. Genomic DNA, the template, was used for profiling of the TCR beta VDJ and CDR3. TCRdb called the reads again in MiXCR, with one record for every CDR3 protein. This sample has roughly 98,000 distinct CDR3 sequences, with about 63% found just once. Those patients picked for sequencing had displayed CD8+CD57+ cell expansion on flow cytometry. The material sequenced was sorted CD4+, CD8+, or CD8+CD57+ T cells (not recorded which) from PBMCs. These receptor sequences come from a human donor with aplastic anemia.

This rearrangement joins TRBV5-4 to TRBJ2-1; 13 bases align to TRBD2. The germline CDR1 and CDR2 sequences are SGHNT and YYREEE (reference sequence). The CDR3 length is 19 residues. Losses at the gene ends were 2 bases for V and 5 bases for J; bases not matched to a gene: 13. CDR3 sequence: CASSLPPGLAGMGNNEQFF. DNA of the CDR3: TGTGCCAGCAGCTTACCTCCGGGACTAGCGGGGATGGGTAACAATGAGCAGTTCTTC.

This clonotype was detected a few times. The V gene is TRBV7-2, the J gene TRBJ2-7, with TRBD2 matching 13 bases. Germline V lookup: CDR1 SGHTA, CDR2 FQGNSA. V lost 3 bases and J lost 2; bases outside the gene matches: 1. The CDR3 runs to 15 residues. The DNA of the CDR3 is TGTGCCAGCAGCTTGGGACTAGCGGGACCCTACGAGCAGTACTTC. Its protein is CASSLGLAGPYEQYF.

The chain has TRBV9 and TRBJ1-3; D is uncertain. This CDR3 region has 15 residues. The germline V gene encodes CDR1 SGDLS and CDR2 YYNGEE. V was pared by 0 bases and J by 2 bases, with 9 bases between. The CDR3 is CASSVVGTAGNTIYF. The CDR3 bases are TGTGCCAGCAGCGTAGTGGGTACAGCTGGAAACACCATATATTTT.

The chain links TRBV24-1 to TRBJ2-1; 9 nucleotides align to TRBD2. Looked up from germline, CDR1 is KGHDR and CDR2 is SFDVKD. The CDR3 consists of 15 residues. J gave up 6 bases and V 5 bases, and 7 bases lay outside the gene matches. CDR3 DNA sequence: TGTGCCACCAGTGGGGCGGGAGGGCCAGGCAATGAGCAGTTCTTC. It encodes CATSGAGGPGNEQFF.

This rearrangement joins TRBV7-9 to TRBJ2-7; D is undetermined. Germline V gene data show CDR1 as SEHNR and CDR2 as FQNEAQ (reference sequence). CDR3 length equals 12 residues. Trimming shortened V by 1 base and J by 6 bases, and 7 bases separated the two germline ends. The CDR3 region is CASSLVNSEQYF. The CDR3, as DNA: TGTGCCAGCAGCTTAGTAAATTCCGAGCAGTACTTC. Full variable domain (missing parts from reference TRBV7-9 and TRBJ2-7): DTGVSQNPRHKITKRGQNVTFRCDPISEHNRLYWYRQTLGQGPEFLTYFQNEAQLEKSRLLSDRFSAERPKGSFSTLEIQRTEQGDSAMYLCASSLVNSEQYFGPGTRLTVT.

V is TRBV5-1 and J is TRBJ2-7; 9 nucleotides line up with TRBD1. The V gene end was trimmed by 0 bases and the J gene end by 5 bases; junction bases not matched to a gene: 6. CDR1 and CDR2 (germline): SGHRS, YFSETQ. The CDR3 sequence is 15 residues long. The CDR3 sequence: CASSLGDREKNEQYF. The CDR3 DNA is TGCGCCAGCAGCTTGGGGGACAGGGAAAAAAACGAGCAGTACTTC.

This chain links TRBV2 with TRBJ2-5; TRBD1 matches at 7 bases. Germline CDR1 reads SNHLY; CDR2 reads FYNNEI. The ends lost 2 bases at V and 5 bases at J; junction bases unmatched: 5. This CDR3 comprises 14 residues. The DNA of the CDR3 is TGTGCCAGCAGTGAAAGGGGGCGAGGGGAGACCCAGTACTTC. Amino acid sequence: CASSERGRGETQYF.

The V and J genes are TRBV20-1 and TRBJ2-7; D unclear. V gave up 3 bases and J gave up 2 bases, with 5 bases separating them. CDR3 size: 11 residues. Germline loops: CDR1 DFQATT, CDR2 SNEGSKA (reference sequence). CDR3 protein: CSASAAYEQYF. The CDR3 DNA reads as TGCAGTGCTAGTGCAGCCTACGAGCAGTACTTC.

The chain is built from TRBV7-9 and TRBJ2-5; TRBD1 aligns across 7 bases. This CDR3 has 16 amino acids. Looked up from germline, CDR1 is SEHNR and CDR2 is FQNEAQ (reference sequence). With 7 bases clipped from V and 5 bases from J, the junction kept 16 bases outside the gene matches. CDR3 loop: CASIPGQRSFGETQYF. The CDR3 coding sequence is TGTGCCAGCATACCGGGACAGAGAAGCTTTGGGGAGACCCAGTACTTC.

The chain couples TRBV7-3 to TRBJ2-5; D might be TRBD2 (5 bases). CDR3 size: 13 residues. Germline V gene sequence: CDR1 SGHTA, CDR2 FQGTGA. The V end lost 5 bases, the J end lost 5 bases, and 12 bases lay between the germline ends. The CDR3 DNA reads TGTGCCAGCAGCCGGGGAGTGGGGGAGACCCAGTACTTC. This gives the protein CASSRGVGETQYF.

The rearrangement joins TRBV19 to TRBJ2-2; 7 bases are shared with TRBD2. Germline V lookup: CDR1 LNHDA, CDR2 SQIVND (reference sequence). Unmatched junction bases numbered 5, after V lost 7 bases and J lost 3 bases. The CDR3 totals 14 residues. CDR3 sequence: CASMGGTDTGELFF. CDR3 bases: TGTGCCAGTATGGGGGGGACGGACACCGGGGAGCTGTTTTTT.

The chain links TRBV5-6 to TRBJ2-7; TRBD1 agrees at 10 bases. The V and J ends lost 4 bases and 3 bases, in that order; junction bases with no gene match: 7. The CDR3 is 15 amino acids. The germline gives CDR1 SGHDT, CDR2 YYEEEE. CDR3 nucleotide sequence: TGTGCCAGCAGCGCCCGGGACAGGGGTGTCTACGAGCAGTACTTC. The encoded protein is CASSARDRGVYEQYF.

The V gene is TRBV10-2, the J gene TRBJ2-5; D remains ambiguous. Near its end, the DNA agrees better with TRBJ2-7, so the J call may be wrong. CDR1 WSHSY and CDR2 SAAADI come from the germline V gene. The CDR3 spans 16 residues. The CDR3 region is CASSEVRLLAGYEQYF. The CDR3 DNA reads TGCGCCAGCAGTGAGGTTCGGCTCCTGGCCGGCTACGAGCAGTACTTC.

The J gene is TRBJ1-2, the V gene TRBV10-3, with no clear D. Trimming left V 0 bases short and J 2 bases short, with 10 bases between. The CDR3 runs 15 residues. CDR1 is ENHRY and CDR2 is SYGVKD in the germline V gene. Here the CDR3 DNA reads TGTGCCATCAGTGAGTCCTACGGAGGGAACTATGGCTACACCTTC. This translates into CAISESYGGNYGYTF.

This clonotype was observed many times. The chain employs TRBV5-4 and TRBJ1-2; TRBD1 agrees at 7 bases. Germline assignment: CDR1 SGHNT and CDR2 YYREEE (reference sequence). The CDR3 consists of 14 residues. J was trimmed by 2 bases and V by 4 bases; bases with no gene match: 5. The chain's CDR3 is CASSKGQQNYGYTF. The CDR3 bases are TGTGCCAGCAGCAAGGGACAGCAGAACTATGGCTACACCTTC.

The chain employs TRBV20-1 and TRBJ1-2; a weak D match, TRBD1 (5 bases). The germline gives CDR1 DFQATT, CDR2 SNEGSKA (reference sequence). The V end was cut by 5 bases, the J end by 1 base, with 14 bases between. This CDR3 is built from 14 residues. The CDR3 region has the DNA TGCAGTGCTTCCGGGACGACATTTAACTATGGCTACACCTTC. Translating it yields CSASGTTFNYGYTF.

The chain joins TRBV5-4 to TRBJ2-1; 8 nucleotides align to TRBD2. This CDR3 comprises 12 residues. The germline gives CDR1 SGHNT, CDR2 YYREEE (reference sequence). V shed 4 bases and J 12 bases; nucleotides not matched to a gene: 6. The CDR3 coding sequence is TGTGCCAGCAGCATGGGACTAGAGGGGCAGTTCTTC. As protein: CASSMGLEGQFF. The whole variable domain, remainder taken from reference TRBV5-4 and TRBJ2-1, is ETGVTQSPTHLIKTRGQQVTLRCSSQSGHNTVSWYQQALGQGPQFIFQYYREEENGRGNFPPRFSGLQFPNYSSELNVNALELDDSALYLCASSMGLEGQFFGPGTRLTVL.